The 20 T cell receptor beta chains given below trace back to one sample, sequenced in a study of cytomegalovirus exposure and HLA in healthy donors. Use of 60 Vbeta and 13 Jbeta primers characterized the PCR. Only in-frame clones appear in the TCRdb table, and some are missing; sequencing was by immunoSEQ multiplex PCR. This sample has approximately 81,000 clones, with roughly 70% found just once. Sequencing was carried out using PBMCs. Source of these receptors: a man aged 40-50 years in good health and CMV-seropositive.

Here the CDR3 reads CAWRGAWVGTEAFF. Here the CDR3 DNA reads TGTGCCTGGAGGGGGGCTTGGGTGGGCACTGAAGCTTTCTTT. The rearrangement joins TRBV30 to TRBJ1-1; tentatively, D is TRBD1 (6 bases). The CDR3 has 14 amino acids. CDR1 is GTSNPN and CDR2 is SVGIG in the germline V gene (reference sequence). V was pared by 3 bases and J by 4 bases, with 15 bases between.

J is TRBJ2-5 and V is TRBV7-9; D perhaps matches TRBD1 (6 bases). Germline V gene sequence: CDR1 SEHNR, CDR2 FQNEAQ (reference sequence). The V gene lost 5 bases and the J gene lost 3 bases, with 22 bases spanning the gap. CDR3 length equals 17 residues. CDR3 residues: CASSAGGLWGPKETQYF. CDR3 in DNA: TGTGCCAGCAGCGCAGGTGGGCTTTGGGGGCCTAAAGAGACCCAGTACTTC. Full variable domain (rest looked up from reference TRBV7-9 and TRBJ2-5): DTGVSQNPRHKITKRGQNVTFRCDPISEHNRLYWYRQTLGQGPEFLTYFQNEAQLEKSRLLSDRFSAERPKGSFSTLEIQRTEQGDSAMYLCASSAGGLWGPKETQYFGPGTRLLVL.

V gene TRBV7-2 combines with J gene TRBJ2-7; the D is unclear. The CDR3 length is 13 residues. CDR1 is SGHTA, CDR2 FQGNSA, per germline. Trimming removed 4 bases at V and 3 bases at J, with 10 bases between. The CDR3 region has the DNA TGTGCCAGCAGCTCAGGATCTAACTACGAGCAGTACTTC. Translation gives CASSSGSNYEQYF.

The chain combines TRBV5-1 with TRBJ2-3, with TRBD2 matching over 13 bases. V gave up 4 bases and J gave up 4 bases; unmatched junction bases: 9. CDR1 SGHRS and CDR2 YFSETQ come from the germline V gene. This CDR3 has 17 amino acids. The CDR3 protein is CASSRLTSGGIADTQYF. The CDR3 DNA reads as TGCGCCAGCAGCCGATTGACTAGCGGGGGGATCGCAGATACGCAGTATTTT.

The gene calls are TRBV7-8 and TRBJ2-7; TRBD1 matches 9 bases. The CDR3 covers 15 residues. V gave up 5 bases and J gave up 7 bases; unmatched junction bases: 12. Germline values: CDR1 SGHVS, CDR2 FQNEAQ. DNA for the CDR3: TGTGCCAGCAGCGCCCCGGGACAGGGACGTTGGGAGCAGTACTTC. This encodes CASSAPGQGRWEQYF.

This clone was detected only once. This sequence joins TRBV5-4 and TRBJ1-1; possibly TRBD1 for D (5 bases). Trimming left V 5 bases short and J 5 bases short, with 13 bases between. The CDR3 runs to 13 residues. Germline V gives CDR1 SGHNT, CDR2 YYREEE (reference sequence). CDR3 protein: CASSYDTGTEAFF. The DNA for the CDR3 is TGTGCCAGCAGTTATGATACAGGTACTGAAGCTTTCTTT.

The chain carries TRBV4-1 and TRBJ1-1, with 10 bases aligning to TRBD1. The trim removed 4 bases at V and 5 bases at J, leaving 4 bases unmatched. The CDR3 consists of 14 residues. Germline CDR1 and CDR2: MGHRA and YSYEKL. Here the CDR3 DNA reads TGCGCCAGCAGCCCCCGGGACAGGGGAACTGAAGCTTTCTTT. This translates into CASSPRDRGTEAFF.

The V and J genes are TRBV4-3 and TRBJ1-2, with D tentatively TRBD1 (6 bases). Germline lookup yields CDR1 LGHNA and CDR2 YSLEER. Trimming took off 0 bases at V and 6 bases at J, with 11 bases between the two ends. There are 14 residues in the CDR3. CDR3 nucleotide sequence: TGCGCCAGCAGCCAAGAGGGGGGGCTAAATGGCTACACCTTC. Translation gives CASSQEGGLNGYTF.

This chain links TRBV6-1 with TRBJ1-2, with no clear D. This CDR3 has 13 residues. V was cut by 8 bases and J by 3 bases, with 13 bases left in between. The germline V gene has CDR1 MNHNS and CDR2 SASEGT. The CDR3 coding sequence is TGTGCCAGCGGGGAGGGTTGGGACTATGGCTACACCTTC. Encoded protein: CASGEGWDYGYTF.

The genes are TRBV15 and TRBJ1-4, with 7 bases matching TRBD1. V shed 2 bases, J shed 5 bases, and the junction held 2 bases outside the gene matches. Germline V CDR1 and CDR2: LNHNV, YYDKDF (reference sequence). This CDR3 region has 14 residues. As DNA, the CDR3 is TGTGCCACCAGCAGAAAGGGACAGAATGAAAAACTGTTTTTT. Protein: CATSRKGQNEKLFF. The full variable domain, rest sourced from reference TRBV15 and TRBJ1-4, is DAMVIQNPRYQVTQFGKPVTLSCSQTLNHNVMYWYQQKSSQAPKLLFHYYDKDFNNEADTPDNFQSRRPNTSFCFLDIRSPGLGDTAMYLCATSRKGQNEKLFFGSGTQLSVL.

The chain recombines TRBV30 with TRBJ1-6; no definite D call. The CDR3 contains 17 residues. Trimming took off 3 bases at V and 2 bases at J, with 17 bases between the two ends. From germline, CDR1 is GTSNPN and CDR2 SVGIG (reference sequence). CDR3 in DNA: TGTGCCTGGAGCCCAGGACTTCCCAGCACCTATAATTCACCCCTCCACTTT. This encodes CAWSPGLPSTYNSPLHF.

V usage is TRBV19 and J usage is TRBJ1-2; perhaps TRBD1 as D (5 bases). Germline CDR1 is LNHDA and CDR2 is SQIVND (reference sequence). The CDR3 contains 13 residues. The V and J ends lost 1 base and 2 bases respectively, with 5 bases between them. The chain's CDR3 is CASSIAGNYGYTF. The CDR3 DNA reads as TGTGCCAGTAGTATAGCAGGGAACTATGGCTACACCTTC.

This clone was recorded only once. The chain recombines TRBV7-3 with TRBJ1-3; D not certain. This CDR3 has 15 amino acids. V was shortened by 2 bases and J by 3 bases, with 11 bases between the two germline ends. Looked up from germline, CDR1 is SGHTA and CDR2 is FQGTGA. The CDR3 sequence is CASSLSAEYGNTIYF. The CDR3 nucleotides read TGTGCCAGCAGCTTATCGGCGGAATATGGAAACACCATATATTTT.

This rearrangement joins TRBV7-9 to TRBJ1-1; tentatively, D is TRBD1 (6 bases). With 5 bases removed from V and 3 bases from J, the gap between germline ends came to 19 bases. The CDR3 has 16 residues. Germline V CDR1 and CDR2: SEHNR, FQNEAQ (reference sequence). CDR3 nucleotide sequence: TGTGCCAGCAGCCCCAGGGGTAGTGAGTCTTACACTGAAGCTTTCTTT. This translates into CASSPRGSESYTEAFF.

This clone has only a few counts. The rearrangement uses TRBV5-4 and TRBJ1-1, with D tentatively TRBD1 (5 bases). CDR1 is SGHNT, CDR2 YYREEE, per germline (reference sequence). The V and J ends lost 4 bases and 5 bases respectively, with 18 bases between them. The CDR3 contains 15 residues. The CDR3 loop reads CASSPGVGDWTEAFF. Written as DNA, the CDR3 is TGTGCCAGCAGCCCGGGGGTGGGAGATTGGACTGAAGCTTTCTTT.

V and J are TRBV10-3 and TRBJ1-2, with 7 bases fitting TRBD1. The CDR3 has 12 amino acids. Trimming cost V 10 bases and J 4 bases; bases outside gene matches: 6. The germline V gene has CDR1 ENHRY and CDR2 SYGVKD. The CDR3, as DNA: TGTGCCACCAGGGACAGCTCCTATGGCTACACCTTC. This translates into CATRDSSYGYTF.

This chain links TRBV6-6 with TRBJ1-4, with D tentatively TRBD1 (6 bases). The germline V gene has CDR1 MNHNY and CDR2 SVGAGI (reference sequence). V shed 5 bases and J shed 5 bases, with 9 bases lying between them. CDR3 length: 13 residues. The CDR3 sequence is CASSRTVNEKLFF. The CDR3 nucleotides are TGTGCCAGCAGTCGGACAGTCAATGAAAAACTGTTTTTT.

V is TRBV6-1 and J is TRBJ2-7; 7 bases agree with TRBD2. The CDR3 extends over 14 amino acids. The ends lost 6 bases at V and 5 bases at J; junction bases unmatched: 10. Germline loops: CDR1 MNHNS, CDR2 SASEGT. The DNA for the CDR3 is TGTGCCAGCAGATTAGGCGGGAGCCCCCACGAGCAGTACTTC. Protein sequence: CASRLGGSPHEQYF.

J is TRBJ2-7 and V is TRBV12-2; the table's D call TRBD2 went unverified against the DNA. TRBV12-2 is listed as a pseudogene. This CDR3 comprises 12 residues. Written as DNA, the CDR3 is TGTGCAAGTCGCCCCCCAACTTACGAGCAGTACTTC. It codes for CASRPPTYEQYF.

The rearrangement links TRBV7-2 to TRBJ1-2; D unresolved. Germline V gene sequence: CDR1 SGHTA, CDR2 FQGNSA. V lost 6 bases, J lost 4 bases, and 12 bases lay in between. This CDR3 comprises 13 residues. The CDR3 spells CASRPPGSYGYTF. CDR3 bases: TGTGCCAGCAGGCCACCAGGTTCCTATGGCTACACCTTC.